This T cell receptor beta chain is from a study of T cell clones after liver transplantation. Clones were sequenced by immunoSEQ multiplex PCR, and TCRdb holds only the in-frame ones, with some missing. The repertoire consists of tens of thousands of clones, with 80% to 95% occurring once and the leading ten covering less than 1%. The CDR3 extends over 14 amino acids. With 4 bases removed from V and 6 bases from J, the gap between germline ends came to 12 bases. Germline V lookup: CDR1 SGHTA, CDR2 FQGNSA. This TCR came from a human patient who received a liver transplant. These T cells may partly come from the graft donor. The chain combines TRBV7-2 with TRBJ2-2; no reliable D call. The specimen comprised CD4+ T cells from blood, sampled approximately 27 months after liver transplant. Here the CDR3 reads CASSSFSHAGELFF. CDR3 nucleotide sequence: TGTGCCAGCAGCTCCTTCAGCCACGCCGGGGAGCTGTTTTTT.